A single sample is the source of the 29 T cell receptor beta chains below, sequenced in a study of cytomegalovirus exposure and HLA in healthy donors. Sequencing used immunoSEQ multiplex PCR; TCRdb keeps in-frame clones, though not all of them. The table has 200,000 or so clones, around 78% seen once. The material sequenced was PBMCs. The receptors were gathered from a woman aged 18 to 35 in good health and CMV-seronegative.

The chain carries TRBV27 and TRBJ2-7; 11 bases are shared with TRBD1. V was clipped by 4 bases and J by 3 bases; unmatched bases: 5. The CDR3 totals 15 residues. Germline CDR1 is MNHEY and CDR2 is SMNVEV (reference sequence). This CDR3 reads CASSSSGTGGYEQYF. CDR3 nucleotide sequence: TGTGCCAGCAGTTCCTCCGGGACAGGGGGCTACGAGCAGTACTTC.

V usage is TRBV5-1 and J usage is TRBJ1-1; a weak D match, TRBD1 (5 bases). This CDR3 comprises 13 residues. CDR1 is SGHRS, CDR2 YFSETQ, per germline. Between the trimmed V and J ends, which lost 5 bases and 1 base, there was a span of 9 bases. CDR3 DNA: TGCGCCAGCAGGACAGTTGGGAACACTGAAGCTTTCTTT. This sequence encodes CASRTVGNTEAFF.

This clone was picked up a small number of times. The gene calls are TRBV19 and TRBJ2-7; D is ambiguous. CDR3 length: 15 residues. Germline CDR1 reads LNHDA; CDR2 reads SQIVND (reference sequence). V was shortened by 3 bases and J by 2 bases, with 14 bases between the two germline ends. The CDR3 bases are TGTGCCAGTAGTATTGGGGTTGGGTTGACCTACGAGCAGTACTTC. Its protein is CASSIGVGLTYEQYF.

The genes are TRBV7-8 and TRBJ2-7, with 11 bases fitting TRBD2. This CDR3 has 15 residues. The V gene end was trimmed by 3 bases and the J gene end by 3 bases; junction bases not matched to a gene: 4. CDR1 and CDR2 (germline): SGHVS, FQNEAQ. CDR3 sequence: CASSLAGLAGYEQYF. CDR3 nucleotides: TGTGCCAGCAGCTTGGCTGGACTAGCGGGCTACGAGCAGTACTTC. Based on the CDR3 plus reference TRBV7-8 and TRBJ2-7, the full variable domain is GAGVSQSPRYKVAKRGQDVALRCDPISGHVSLFWYQQALGQGPEFLTYFQNEAQLDKSGLPSDRFFAERPEGSVSTLKIQRTQQEDSAVYLCASSLAGLAGYEQYFGPGTRLTVT.

The chain joins TRBV6-1 to TRBJ1-5, with TRBD1 identical over 8 bases. CDR1 is MNHNS and CDR2 is SASEGT in the germline V gene. The CDR3 covers 15 residues. V lost 6 bases to trimming and J lost 2 bases; unmatched junction nucleotides: 6. The CDR3 loop is CASSRTGNGNQPQHF. DNA of the CDR3: TGTGCCAGCAGCAGGACAGGGAATGGCAATCAGCCCCAGCATTTT.

The chain carries TRBV11-2 and TRBJ2-1; TRBD2 aligns across 9 bases. Germline CDR1 is SGHAT and CDR2 is FQNNGV. The CDR3 sequence is 16 residues long. The trim removed 0 bases at V and 6 bases at J, leaving 6 bases unmatched. The CDR3 nucleotides read TGTGCCAGCAGCTTAGATCATAGCGGGAGCACCAATGAGCAGTTCTTC. This translates into CASSLDHSGSTNEQFF.

This chain connects TRBV20-1 to TRBJ1-1; D uncertain. The CDR3 covers 11 residues. The V end lost 4 bases, the J end lost 7 bases, and 10 bases lay between the germline ends. Per germline, CDR1 DFQATT and CDR2 SNEGSKA (reference sequence). CDR3 in amino acids: CSATDGFEAFF. The CDR3 nucleotides are TGCAGTGCTACAGACGGCTTTGAAGCTTTCTTT.

This rearrangement joins TRBV5-4 to TRBJ2-1; 7 bases agree with TRBD1. Germline loops: CDR1 SGHNT, CDR2 YYREEE (reference sequence). The junction had 4 bases not matched to a gene; V was cut back by 6 bases and J by 7 bases. CDR3 length: 12 amino acids. The CDR3 DNA reads TGTGCCAGCAACGAACAGGGGAATGAGCAGTTCTTC. This sequence encodes CASNEQGNEQFF.

CDR3 amino acids: CASSLDGTGELFF. CDR3 nucleotides: TGCGCCAGCAGCCTGGACGGCACCGGGGAGCTGTTTTTT. The chain uses TRBV4-1 and TRBJ2-2; no definite D call. This CDR3 has 13 amino acids. V was trimmed by 4 bases and J by 4 bases, leaving 7 bases between them. CDR1 MGHRA and CDR2 YSYEKL come from the germline V gene.

The chain employs TRBV27 and TRBJ1-1, with 7 positions matching TRBD1. The CDR3 has 14 amino acids. Germline V lookup: CDR1 MNHEY, CDR2 SMNVEV (reference sequence). With V trimmed by 6 bases and J by 0 bases, 4 bases remained unmatched. The CDR3 sequence: CASRTGQLNTEAFF. CDR3 DNA sequence: TGTGCCAGCAGGACGGGACAGTTGAACACTGAAGCTTTCTTT.

In DNA, the CDR3 is TGCGCCAGCAGCTTGGCGGGACAGAGAATGACAGCTTTCTTT. Protein product: CASSLAGQRMTAFF. The chain joins TRBV5-1 to TRBJ1-1; 7 bases map to TRBD1. V was pared by 0 bases and J by 10 bases, with 9 bases of the junction left unmatched. In germline, CDR1 is SGHRS, CDR2 YFSETQ. This CDR3 is built from 14 residues.

This clone has just one count. CDR3 bases: TGTGCCAGCAGTGACCACCCGACAGGGCTAGTCGATGAGCAGTTCTTC. Its protein is CASSDHPTGLVDEQFF. This chain uses TRBV6-4 with TRBJ2-1; 7 bases are shared with TRBD1. The CDR3 extends over 16 amino acids. With 2 bases clipped from V and 8 bases from J, the junction kept 12 bases outside the gene matches. Looked up from germline, CDR1 is MRHNA and CDR2 is SNTAGT.

The chain joins TRBV29-1 to TRBJ2-1, with D possibly being TRBD2 (5 bases). The CDR3 spans 14 residues. Germline CDR1 reads SQVTM; CDR2 reads ANQGSEA. With 7 bases removed from V and 6 bases from J, the gap between germline ends came to 19 bases. In DNA, the CDR3 is TGCAGCGCGGGGAGACTAATCACCTCCAATGAGCAGTTCTTC. This gives the protein CSAGRLITSNEQFF.

In its sample, this clone was seen a few times. V is TRBV7-9 and J is TRBJ1-1, with D perhaps TRBD1 (5 bases). The germline CDR1 and CDR2 sequences are SEHNR and FQNEAQ (reference sequence). The CDR3 has 16 amino acids. V was pared by 1 base and J by 2 bases, with 14 bases between. The chain's CDR3 is CASSLGGGTGNTEAFF. CDR3 in DNA: TGTGCCAGCAGCTTAGGTGGAGGGACGGGTAACACTGAAGCTTTCTTT.

The rearrangement uses TRBV28 and TRBJ1-4; 11 nucleotides agree with TRBD1. Germline V gene sequence: CDR1 MDHEN, CDR2 SYDVKM. The CDR3 has 15 amino acids. J lost 6 bases, V lost 7 bases, and 7 bases had no gene match. This CDR3 reads CASNLGGQGDEKLFF. DNA of the CDR3: TGTGCCAGCAACCTGGGGGGACAGGGGGATGAAAAACTGTTTTTT.

This chain connects TRBV6-4 to TRBJ2-7, with D perhaps matching TRBD1 (6 bases). Deletions cut 6 bases from V and 1 base from J, with 22 bases between. CDR1 MRHNA and CDR2 SNTAGT come from the germline V gene. The CDR3 runs to 17 residues. The CDR3 reads CASRYDRIFAFSYEQYF. CDR3 sequence (DNA): TGTGCCAGCAGATACGACAGGATTTTTGCTTTTTCCTACGAGCAGTACTTC.

The chain is built from TRBV4-2 and TRBJ2-3; 14 bases are a match to TRBD2. The CDR3 totals 17 residues. V lost 2 bases to trimming and J lost 3 bases; unmatched junction nucleotides: 4. Germline loops: CDR1 LGHNA, CDR2 YNFKEQ. The CDR3 is CASSQMTSGGGTDTQYF. The CDR3 DNA sequence: TGTGCCAGCAGCCAAATGACTAGCGGGGGGGGTACAGATACGCAGTATTTT.

The CDR3 loop reads CASSFTPQETQYF. For the CDR3, the DNA is TGCGCCAGCAGCTTTACGCCTCAGGAGACCCAGTACTTC. This sequence joins TRBV5-1 and TRBJ2-5; D unclear. The CDR3 is made up of 13 amino acids. Trimming took 2 bases from V and 5 from J, leaving 10 bases between them. Germline V lookup: CDR1 SGHRS, CDR2 YFSETQ.

The rearrangement links TRBV6-1 to TRBJ2-7, with TRBD1 matching over 11 bases. The CDR3 has 15 residues. V lost 2 bases to trimming and J lost 6 bases; unmatched junction nucleotides: 6. Germline V lookup: CDR1 MNHNS, CDR2 SASEGT. The CDR3 DNA is TGTGCCAGCAGTGAAATCGGGACAGGGGGTCGCGAGCAGTACTTC. Amino acids: CASSEIGTGGREQYF.

This clone was recorded a few times. The gene calls are TRBV28 and TRBJ2-7; TRBD2 matches at 7 bases. J gave up 0 bases and V 2 bases, and 4 bases lay outside the gene matches. The CDR3 sequence is 15 residues long. Germline CDR1 is MDHEN and CDR2 is SYDVKM. Here the CDR3 reads CASSLLAASSYEQYF. DNA for the CDR3: TGTGCCAGCAGTTTACTAGCGGCAAGCTCCTACGAGCAGTACTTC.

About this clone: An end of the junction does not agree with germline; a read error may underlie this. The chain carries TRBV4-1 and TRBJ2-3; TRBD1 matches 12 bases. The CDR3 runs 16 residues. Germline assignment: CDR1 MGHRA and CDR2 YSYEKL. The CDR3 DNA is TGCGCCAGCAGCCATGACGGGACAGGGGGCACTGATACGCAGTATTTT. Translating gives CASSHDGTGGTDTQYF.

The chain couples TRBV5-1 to TRBJ1-2; D remains ambiguous. The ends were cut back, 7 bases at V and 0 bases at J, with 7 bases in the middle. The CDR3 extends over 12 amino acids. In germline, CDR1 is SGHRS, CDR2 YFSETQ. CDR3 sequence: CASRVANYGYTF. The CDR3, as DNA: TGCGCCAGCCGGGTGGCTAACTATGGCTACACCTTC.

The V gene is TRBV7-9, the J gene TRBJ1-5; D is unresolved. The V end lost 1 base, the J end lost 0 bases, and 10 bases lay between the germline ends. The CDR3 sequence is 16 residues long. Germline CDR1 and CDR2: SEHNR and FQNEAQ (reference sequence). The CDR3 loop reads CASSLGVGNSNQPQHF. CDR3 bases: TGTGCCAGCAGCTTAGGGGTCGGTAATAGCAATCAGCCCCAGCATTTT.

V usage is TRBV28 and J usage is TRBJ2-7, with D possibly matching TRBD1 (6 bases). This CDR3 comprises 16 residues. V was trimmed by 5 bases and J by 0 bases, leaving 17 bases between them. Germline V gene sequence: CDR1 MDHEN, CDR2 SYDVKM. This chain's CDR3 is CASSLADSRSSYEQYF. Written as DNA, the CDR3 is TGTGCCAGCAGTCTCGCGGACAGCCGCAGCTCCTACGAGCAGTACTTC.

The V gene is TRBV15, the J gene TRBJ1-5; no firm D call. Germline CDR1 and CDR2: LNHNV and YYDKDF (reference sequence). CDR3 length equals 15 residues. Trimming took off 6 bases at V and 3 bases at J, with 15 bases between the two ends. CDR3: CATSPVAGLNQPQHF. The CDR3 DNA follows: TGTGCCACCAGTCCAGTAGCGGGCCTCAATCAGCCCCAGCATTTT.

The chain is built from TRBV7-8 and TRBJ2-2; D may match TRBD1 or TRBD2 (5 bases each). The length of the CDR3 is 15 residues. V was clipped by 1 base and J by 2 bases, with 8 bases between them. In germline, CDR1 is SGHVS, CDR2 FQNEAQ. The CDR3 spells CASSLGGANTGELFF. The DNA for the CDR3 is TGTGCCAGCAGCTTAGGAGGGGCCAACACCGGGGAGCTGTTTTTT.

V gene TRBV5-6 combines with J gene TRBJ2-3; D is undetermined. CDR1 and CDR2 from the germline V gene are SGHDT and YYEEEE. This CDR3 is 14 amino acids long. V was shortened by 3 bases and J by 4 bases, with 12 bases between the two germline ends. As DNA, the CDR3 is TGTGCCAGCAGCTCGCCTTCGTGGGCAGATACGCAGTATTTT. Its protein product is CASSSPSWADTQYF.

This clone came up a few times. The chain recombines TRBV14 with TRBJ2-2; D is ambiguous. Between the trimmed V and J ends, which lost 4 bases and 3 bases, there was a span of 9 bases. The CDR3 runs 14 residues. Germline values: CDR1 SGHDN, CDR2 FVKESK. The CDR3 DNA sequence: TGTGCCAGCAGCCCACTCCTCGACACCGGGGAGCTGTTTTTT. Translating gives CASSPLLDTGELFF. The full variable domain, completed using reference TRBV14 and TRBJ2-2, is EAGVTQFPSHSVIEKGQTVTLRCDPISGHDNLYWYRRVMGKEIKFLLHFVKESKQDESGMPNNRFLAERTGGTYSTLKVQPAELEDSGVYFCASSPLLDTGELFFGEGSRLTVL.

V and J are TRBV6-1 and TRBJ1-5, with 9 bases lining up with TRBD1. Trimming at V came to 7 bases and at J to 4 bases, leaving 5 bases not matched to a gene. The length of the CDR3 is 14 residues. The germline gives CDR1 MNHNS, CDR2 SASEGT. The CDR3 DNA follows: TGTGCCAGCACCAGGACAGGGGTGAATCAGCCCCAGCATTTT. This translates into CASTRTGVNQPQHF.